This T cell receptor beta chain was sequenced for a study of identical twins. CDR3 length: 12 amino acids. In germline, CDR1 is SQVTM, CDR2 ANQGSEA. Trimming took 3 bases from V and 6 from J, leaving 11 bases between them. Addition of a universal primer site occurred through template switching, and cDNA carried unique molecular identifiers. A single record per CDR3 protein comes from TCRdb applying MiXCR to the 5' RACE reads. The data contain about 200,000 distinct CDR3 sequences, approximately 5.9% of them singletons. This sample was shared with a second study, whose subject was T cells expressing NK-cell markers. That paper notes: Investigators obtained TCR beta repertoires from sorted CD3+CD56+NKG2C+, CD3+CD56+NKG2C- and CD3+CD56-NKG2C+ T cells. There remained a lack of clarity about HCMV specificity of expanded NKG2C+ T cell clones.

This TCR came from a woman younger than 30 in good health. Input material: CD8+ T cells sorted from blood. V and J are TRBV29-1 and TRBJ1-2; the D is unclear. The chain's CDR3 is CSVDDGSHGYTF. The CDR3 DNA reads TGCAGCGTTGATGATGGCTCACATGGCTACACCTTC.